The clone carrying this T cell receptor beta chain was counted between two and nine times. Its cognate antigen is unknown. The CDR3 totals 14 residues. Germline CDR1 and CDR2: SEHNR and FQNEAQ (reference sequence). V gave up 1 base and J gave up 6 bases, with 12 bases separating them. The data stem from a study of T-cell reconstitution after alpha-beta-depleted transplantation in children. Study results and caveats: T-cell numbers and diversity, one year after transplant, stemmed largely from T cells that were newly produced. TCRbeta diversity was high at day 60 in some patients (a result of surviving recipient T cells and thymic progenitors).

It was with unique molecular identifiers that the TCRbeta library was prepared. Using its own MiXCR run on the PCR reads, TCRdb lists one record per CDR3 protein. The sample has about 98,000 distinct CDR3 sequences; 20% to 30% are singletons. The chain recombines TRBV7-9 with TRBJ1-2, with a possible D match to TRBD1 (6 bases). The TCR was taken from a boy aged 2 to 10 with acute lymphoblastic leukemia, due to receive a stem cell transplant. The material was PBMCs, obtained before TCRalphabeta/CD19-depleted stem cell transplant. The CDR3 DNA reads TGTGCCAGCAGCTTAGTCGAAGGACAGAATGGCTACACCTTC. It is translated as CASSLVEGQNGYTF.